These T cell receptor beta chains were read from a single sample in a study of graft-versus-host responses after intestinal transplantation. The assay was immunoSEQ multiplex PCR, and TCRdb's table has in-frame clones only and misses some. The sample yields approximately 85,000 clones, 91% seen once. No antigens are known for them. The sample here was unstimulated CD8+ T cells sorted from spleen or lymph node cells, taken before transplant. The receptors were gathered from a human donor who was the organ donor for an intestinal transplant. The CDR3 runs from the conserved cysteine through the conserved F or W. The D gene is left open where the match is weak. Size is omitted from some rows. Given values are once, few, many or a class for expanded clones.

V	D	J	size	CDR3	DNA
TRBV7-9	.	TRBJ2-4	.	CASSTTEENIQYF	TGTGCCAGCAGCACGACAGAAGAAAACATTCAGTACTTC
TRBV7-3	TRBD2	TRBJ2-1	.	CASSPFLAGGYNEQFF	TGTGCCAGCAGCCCATTCCTAGCGGGGGGTTACAATGAGCAGTTCTTC
TRBV7-3	.	TRBJ2-5	.	CASSLGGEETQYF	TGTGCCAGCAGCTTGGGCGGGGAAGAGACCCAGTACTTC
TRBV6-5	TRBD2	TRBJ2-7	.	CASGQGGGGYEQYF	TGTGCCAGCGGGCAGGGCGGGGGGGGATACGAGCAGTACTTC
TRBV27	.	TRBJ1-2	.	CASRSDKGGGIDGYTF	TGTGCCAGCAGATCAGATAAGGGAGGAGGGATAGATGGCTACACCTTC
TRBV7-7	.	TRBJ2-7	.	CASSLQGEQYF	TGTGCCAGCAGCTTACAGGGCGAGCAGTACTTC
TRBV5-1	TRBD2	TRBJ2-3	.	CASSSLAGAVPDTQYF	TGCGCCAGCAGCTCATTAGCGGGAGCAGTTCCAGATACGCAGTATTTT
TRBV2	TRBD2	TRBJ2-5	.	CASSEGGGVAQYF	TGTGCCAGCAGTGAAGGTGGGGGGGTGGCCCAGTACTTC
TRBV5-5	.	TRBJ2-1	.	CASSFLSFWEQFF	TGTGCCAGCAGCTTTTTAAGTTTTTGGGAGCAGTTCTTC
TRBV13	.	TRBJ1-1	.	CASSLEGNTEAFF	TGTGCCAGCAGCTTAGAAGGAAACACTGAAGCTTTCTTT
TRBV27	TRBD2	TRBJ2-7	few	CASSPRGGGNEQYF	TGTGCCAGCAGTCCTCGGGGGGGAGGGAACGAGCAGTACTTC
TRBV19	TRBD1	TRBJ1-2	.	CASSATGGAYGYTF	TGTGCCAGTAGTGCAACAGGGGGCGCCTATGGCTACACCTTC
TRBV6-5	TRBD1	TRBJ1-2	.	CASSYSETGNGYTF	TGTGCCAGCAGTTACTCGGAGACAGGGAACGGCTACACCTTC
TRBV6-5	.	TRBJ2-2	.	CASRPGTGSGELFF	TGTGCCAGCAGGCCGGGGACGGGCTCCGGGGAGCTGTTTTTT
TRBV5-7	.	TRBJ2-4	.	CASSLNRSSKNIQYF	TGTGCCAGCAGCTTGAACAGGTCTAGCAAAAACATTCAGTACTTC
TRBV5-6	TRBD2	TRBJ2-7	.	CASSKLGLAQSYEQYF	TGTGCCAGCAGCAAGTTGGGACTAGCGCAATCCTACGAGCAGTACTTC
TRBV5-1	TRBD2	TRBJ2-7	.	CASRFSGRDEQYF	TGCGCCAGCAGATTTAGCGGGAGGGACGAGCAGTACTTC
TRBV11-3	TRBD1	TRBJ1-1	.	CASLERDRGAMNTEAFF	TGTGCCAGTCTCGAGCGGGACAGGGGAGCCATGAACACTGAAGCTTTCTTT
TRBV5-1	.	TRBJ1-1	few	CASSLVPSNEAFF	TGCGCCAGCAGCTTGGTTCCGAGCAATGAAGCTTTCTTT
TRBV11-1	.	TRBJ1-1	.	CASSLSGQNTEAFF	TGTGCCAGCAGCCTATCAGGACAGAACACTGAAGCTTTCTTT
TRBV5-8	TRBD1	TRBJ2-1	.	CASSPWSQGAYNEQFF	TGTGCCAGCAGCCCATGGTCACAGGGGGCCTACAATGAGCAGTTCTTC
TRBV28	TRBD1	TRBJ1-3	.	CASHLRGSGGNTIYF	TGTGCCAGCCACCTCAGGGGGTCGGGAGGAAACACCATATATTTT
TRBV6-4	.	TRBJ2-2	.	CASKRGPNTGELFF	TGTGCCAGCAAACGAGGGCCCAACACCGGGGAGCTGTTTTTT
TRBV30	TRBD1	TRBJ1-3	.	CAWSDVDRGEGNTIYF	TGTGCCTGGAGTGACGTTGACAGGGGAGAAGGAAACACCATATATTTT
TRBV4-1	TRBD2	TRBJ2-5	.	CASAPTSEETQYF	TGCGCCAGCGCCCCGACTAGCGAAGAGACCCAGTACTTC
TRBV4-1	.	TRBJ2-7	.	CASSHRPGGSSYEQYF	TGCGCCAGCAGCCACCGCCCCGGGGGAAGCTCCTACGAGCAGTACTTC
TRBV7-9	.	TRBJ1-2	.	CASSFFQGTRYGYTF	TGTGCCAGCAGCTTTTTCCAGGGGACCAGATATGGCTACACCTTC
TRBV2	.	TRBJ2-3	.	CASSPFNTAADTQYF	TGTGCCAGCAGTCCGTTCAATACGGCCGCAGATACGCAGTATTTT
TRBV5-1	.	TRBJ1-1	once	CASSYRGTHTEAFF	TGCGCCAGCAGTTATCGGGGAACCCACACTGAAGCTTTCTTT
TRBV5-4	TRBD1	TRBJ1-1	.	CASSGTDMNTEAFF	TGTGCCAGCAGCGGGACAGACATGAACACTGAAGCTTTCTTT
TRBV6-4	TRBD2	TRBJ2-1	.	CASSDVAGDSNEQFF	TGTGCCAGCAGTGATGTAGCGGGAGATTCGAATGAGCAGTTCTTC
TRBV7-9	.	TRBJ1-3	.	CASSFDEASGNTIYF	TGTGCCAGCAGCTTTGACGAGGCGTCCGGAAACACCATATATTTT
TRBV27	.	TRBJ1-5	.	CASSEGDSNQPQHF	TGTGCCAGCAGTGAGGGGGATAGCAATCAGCCCCAGCATTTT
TRBV4-1	TRBD1	TRBJ2-7	.	CASSRTGGHYEQYF	TGCGCCAGCAGCCGGACAGGGGGGCACTACGAGCAGTACTTC
TRBV7-3	.	TRBJ1-6	.	CASGNGVLSPLHF	TGTGCCAGCGGCAATGGGGTTTTATCACCCCTCCACTTT
TRBV9	.	TRBJ2-2	.	CASSPTVSGELFF	TGTGCCAGCAGCCCCACCGTTTCCGGGGAGCTGTTTTTT
TRBV6-6	TRBD1	TRBJ1-1	.	CASSSSPGTGDTEAFF	TGTGCCAGCAGTTCGAGTCCCGGGACAGGGGACACCGAAGCTTTCTTT
TRBV27	.	TRBJ1-1	.	CASSLGSDYEAFF	TGTGCCAGCAGTTTAGGGTCAGACTATGAAGCTTTCTTT
TRBV5-6	.	TRBJ1-2	.	CASSFGGNYGYTF	TGTGCCAGCAGCTTTGGAGGGAACTATGGCTACACCTTC
TRBV5-4	.	TRBJ2-7	few	CASSPGTADYEQYF	TGTGCCAGCAGTCCCGGGACGGCCGACTACGAGCAGTACTTC
TRBV4-1	TRBD2	TRBJ2-1	.	CASSQATSDTYNEQFF	TGCGCCAGCAGCCAAGCGACTAGCGATACCTACAATGAGCAGTTCTTC
TRBV6-5	.	TRBJ1-5	.	CASSYSWGAGQPQHF	TGTGCCAGCAGTTACTCATGGGGGGCGGGACAGCCCCAGCATTTT
TRBV19	.	TRBJ2-7	.	CASSPGTPSYEQYF	TGTGCCAGTAGTCCCGGGACACCCTCCTACGAGCAGTACTTC
TRBV7-9	.	TRBJ1-1	.	CASSLGNRVSTEAFF	TGTGCCAGCAGCTTAGGCAACAGGGTCAGCACTGAAGCTTTCTTT
TRBV7-2	.	TRBJ1-5	.	CASSLSNQPQHF	TGTGCCAGCAGCTTATCCAATCAGCCCCAGCATTTT
TRBV27	.	TRBJ2-2	.	CASSYLSGELFF	TGTGCCAGCAGTTACCTCAGCGGGGAGCTGTTTTTT
TRBV7-6	TRBD2	TRBJ2-2	.	CASSLVSGTSPGELFF	TGTGCCAGCAGCTTAGTGTCCGGGACTAGTCCCGGGGAGCTGTTTTTT
TRBV28	TRBD1	TRBJ2-5	.	CASSLYHRGRETQYF	TGTGCCAGCAGTTTATATCACAGGGGGCGGGAGACCCAGTACTTC
TRBV10-3	.	TRBJ1-1	.	CAISESTQGPNTEAFF	TGTGCCATCAGTGAGTCGACTCAGGGCCCGAACACTGAAGCTTTCTTT
TRBV6-5	.	TRBJ2-1	.	CASSLRSGTYNEQFF	TGTGCCAGCAGCCTACGCTCCGGGACTTACAATGAGCAGTTCTTC
TRBV2	.	TRBJ2-7	.	CASSELGGSSYEQYF	TGTGCCAGCAGTGAATTAGGGGGGTCCTCCTACGAGCAGTACTTC
TRBV5-7	.	TRBJ1-6	.	CASSLGKDTLSSPLHF	TGTGCCAGCAGCTTGGGTAAGGACACCCTAAGTTCACCCCTCCACTTT
TRBV7-9	TRBD2	TRBJ2-3	.	CASSPPPSGSTDTQYF	TGTGCCAGCAGCCCGCCCCCTAGCGGAAGCACAGATACGCAGTATTTT
TRBV7-9	TRBD1	TRBJ1-2	.	CASSLAQGAEGYTF	TGTGCCAGCAGCTTAGCTCAGGGGGCGGAAGGCTACACCTTC
TRBV14	.	TRBJ1-6	.	CASSPLSYSPLHF	TGTGCCAGCAGCCCTTTATCTTATTCACCCCTCCACTTT
TRBV6-4	TRBD2	TRBJ2-3	.	CASSFNRVLAERTDTQYF	TGTGCCAGCAGCTTCAACCGAGTACTAGCGGAGCGCACAGATACGCAGTATTTT
TRBV5-1	.	TRBJ1-4	.	CASSLGRGGDEKLFF	TGCGCCAGCAGCTTGGGTAGGGGCGGGGATGAAAAACTGTTTTTT